This T cell receptor (beta chain) derives from a study of technical replicates of blood from a few donors. CDR1 is SGHKS and CDR2 is YYEKEE in the germline V gene (reference sequence). The CDR3 is made up of 16 amino acids. The V end lost 6 bases, the J end lost 0 bases, and 16 bases lay between the germline ends. Profiled with immunoSEQ multiplex PCR; TCRdb holds only in-frame clones, not every one. This repertoire shows some 70,000 clones, approximately 89% found once; its top ten account for 4.7%. This sequence joins TRBV5-5 and TRBJ1-5; tentatively, D is TRBD1 (6 bases). The sample consisted of PBMCs. The TCR was taken from a human donor in good health. Some clones in this sample may be carry-over from other donors' samples. CDR3 loop: CASTPDSYNSNQPQHF. CDR3 DNA: TGTGCCAGCACCCCGGACAGTTACAATAGCAATCAGCCCCAGCATTTT.